The T cell receptor beta chain described here comes from a study of cytomegalovirus exposure and HLA in healthy donors. Study observations and caveats: According to an earlier analysis, most TCR beta V segments yielded productive rearrangements about 87% or about 30% of the time. There were some V segments, including TRBV6-2 and TRBV6-3, excluded as indistinguishable. In a later analysis, TCR beta V- and J-gene trimming was associated with a missense DCLRE1C variant.

Remarks on this clone: Its antigen is not known.

Researchers ran the PCR with 60 Vbeta and 13 Jbeta primers. The table came from immunoSEQ multiplex PCR; TCRdb's copy has only in-frame clones and leaves some out. The data contain some 100,000 clones, about 79% of them singletons. This CDR3 has 11 amino acids. Germline loops: CDR1 SQVTM, CDR2 ANQGSEA. V was trimmed by 4 bases and J by 3 bases, leaving 7 bases between them. The sample was PBMCs. The TCR was taken from a woman younger than 30 in good health and CMV-seronegative. The chain couples TRBV29-1 to TRBJ2-7; maybe TRBD2 (5 bases). CDR3 in amino acids: CSVGTDYEQYF. The CDR3 bases are TGCAGCGTTGGGACTGACTACGAGCAGTACTTC.